What follows is one TCR beta chain and its context. This entry is derived from a study of identical twins' blood T cells. The CDR3 is 16 amino acids. Between the trimmed V and J ends, which lost 0 bases and 2 bases, there was a span of 12 bases. Germline V gene lookup returns CDR1 LGHNT and CDR2 FRNRAP. Original processing methods: Each library had 2.2 to 3.6 million CDR3 reads and about 90,000 to nearly 500,000 clonotypes. In TCRdb, the 5' RACE reads were re-called with MiXCR into one record per CDR3 protein. TCRdb's processing, not the authors' own work, is the source of the V and J calls. The sample includes 400,000 or so distinct CDR3 sequences, over 25% of them seen just once.

Specimen: PBMCs. This TCR came from a woman aged 18-49 years in good health. The gene calls are TRBV12-5 and TRBJ2-3, with a possible D match to TRBD2 (6 bases). The CDR3 sequence: CASGLVLGGTTDTQYF. CDR3 in DNA: TGTGCTAGTGGTTTGGTACTTGGAGGGACCACAGATACGCAGTATTTT.